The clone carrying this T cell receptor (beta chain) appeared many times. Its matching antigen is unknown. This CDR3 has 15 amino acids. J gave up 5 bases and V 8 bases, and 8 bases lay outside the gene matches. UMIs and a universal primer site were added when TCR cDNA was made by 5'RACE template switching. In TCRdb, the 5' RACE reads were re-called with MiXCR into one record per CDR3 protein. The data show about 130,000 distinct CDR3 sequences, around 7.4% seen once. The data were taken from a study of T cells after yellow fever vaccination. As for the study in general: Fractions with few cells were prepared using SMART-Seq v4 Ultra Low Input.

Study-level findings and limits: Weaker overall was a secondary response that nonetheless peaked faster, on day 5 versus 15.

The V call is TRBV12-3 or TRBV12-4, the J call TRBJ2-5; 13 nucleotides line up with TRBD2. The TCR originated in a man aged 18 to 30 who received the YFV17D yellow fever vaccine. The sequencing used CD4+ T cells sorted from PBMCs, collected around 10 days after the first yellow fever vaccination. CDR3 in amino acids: CASRLAGGPRETQYF. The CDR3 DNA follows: TGTGCCAGCCGACTAGCGGGGGGCCCGAGGGAGACCCAGTACTTC.